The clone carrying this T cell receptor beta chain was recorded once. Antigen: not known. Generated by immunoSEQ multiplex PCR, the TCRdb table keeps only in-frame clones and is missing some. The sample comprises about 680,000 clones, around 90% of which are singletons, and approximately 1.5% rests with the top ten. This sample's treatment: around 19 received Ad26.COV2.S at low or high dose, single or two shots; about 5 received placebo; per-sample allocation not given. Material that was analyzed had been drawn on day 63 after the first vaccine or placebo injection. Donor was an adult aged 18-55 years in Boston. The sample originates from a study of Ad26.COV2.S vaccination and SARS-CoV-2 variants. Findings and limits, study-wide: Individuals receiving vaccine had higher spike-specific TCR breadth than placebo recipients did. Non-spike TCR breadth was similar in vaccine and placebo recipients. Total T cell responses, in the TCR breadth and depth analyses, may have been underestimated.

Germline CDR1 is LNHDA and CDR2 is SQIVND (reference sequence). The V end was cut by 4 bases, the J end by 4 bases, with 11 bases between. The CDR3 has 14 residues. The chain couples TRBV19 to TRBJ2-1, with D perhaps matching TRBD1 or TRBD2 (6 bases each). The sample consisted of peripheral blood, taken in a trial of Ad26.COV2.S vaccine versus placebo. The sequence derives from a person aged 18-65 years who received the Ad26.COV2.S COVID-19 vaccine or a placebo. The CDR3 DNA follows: TGTGCCAGTAGTAATGGGGGGCGGTACAATGAGCAGTTCTTC. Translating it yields CASSNGGRYNEQFF.